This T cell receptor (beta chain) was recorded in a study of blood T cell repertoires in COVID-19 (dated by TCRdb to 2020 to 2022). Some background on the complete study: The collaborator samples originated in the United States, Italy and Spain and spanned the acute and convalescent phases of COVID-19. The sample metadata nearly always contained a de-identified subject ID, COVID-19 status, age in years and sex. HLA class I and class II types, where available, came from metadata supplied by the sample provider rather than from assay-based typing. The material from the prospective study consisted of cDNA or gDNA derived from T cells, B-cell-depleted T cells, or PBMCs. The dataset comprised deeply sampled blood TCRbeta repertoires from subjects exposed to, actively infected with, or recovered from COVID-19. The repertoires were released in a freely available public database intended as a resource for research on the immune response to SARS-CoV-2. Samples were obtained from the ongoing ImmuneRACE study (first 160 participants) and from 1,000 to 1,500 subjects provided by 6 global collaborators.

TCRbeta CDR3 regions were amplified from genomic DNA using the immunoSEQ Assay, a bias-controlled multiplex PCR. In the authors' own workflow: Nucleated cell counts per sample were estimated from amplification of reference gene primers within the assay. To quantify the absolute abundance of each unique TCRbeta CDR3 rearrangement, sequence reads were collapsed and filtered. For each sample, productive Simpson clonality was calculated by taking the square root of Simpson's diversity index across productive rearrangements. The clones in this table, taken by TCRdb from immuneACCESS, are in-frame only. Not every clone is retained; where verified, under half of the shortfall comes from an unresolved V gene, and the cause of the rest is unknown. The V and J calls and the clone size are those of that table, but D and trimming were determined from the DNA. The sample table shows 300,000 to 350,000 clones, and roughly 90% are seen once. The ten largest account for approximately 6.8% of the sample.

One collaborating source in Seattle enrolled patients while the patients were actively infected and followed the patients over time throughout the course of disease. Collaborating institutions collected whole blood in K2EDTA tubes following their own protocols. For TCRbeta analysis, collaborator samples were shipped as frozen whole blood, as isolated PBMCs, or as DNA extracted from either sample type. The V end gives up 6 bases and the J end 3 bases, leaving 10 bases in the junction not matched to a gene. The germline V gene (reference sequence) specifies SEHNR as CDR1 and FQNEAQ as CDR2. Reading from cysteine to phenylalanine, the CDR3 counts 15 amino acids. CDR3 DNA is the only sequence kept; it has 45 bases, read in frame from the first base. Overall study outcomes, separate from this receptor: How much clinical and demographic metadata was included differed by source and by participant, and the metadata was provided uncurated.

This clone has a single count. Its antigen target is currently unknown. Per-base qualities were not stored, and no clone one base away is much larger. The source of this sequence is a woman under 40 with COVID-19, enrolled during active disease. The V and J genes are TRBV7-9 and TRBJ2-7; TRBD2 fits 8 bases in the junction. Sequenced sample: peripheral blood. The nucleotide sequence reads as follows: TGTGCCAGCAGTTCCCGGGGGGGACAAGACTACGAGCAGTACTTC. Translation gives CASSSRGGQDYEQYF.